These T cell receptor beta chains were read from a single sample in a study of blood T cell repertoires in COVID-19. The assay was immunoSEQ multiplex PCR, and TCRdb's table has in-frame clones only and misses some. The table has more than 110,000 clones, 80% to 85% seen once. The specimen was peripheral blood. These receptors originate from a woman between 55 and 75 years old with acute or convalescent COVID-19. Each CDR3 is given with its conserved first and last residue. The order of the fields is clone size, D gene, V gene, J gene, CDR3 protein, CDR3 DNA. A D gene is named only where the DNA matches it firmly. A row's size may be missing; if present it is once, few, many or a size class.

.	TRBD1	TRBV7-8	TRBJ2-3	CASSSGTGTDTQYF	TGTGCCAGCAGCTCCGGGACAGGCACAGATACGCAGTATTTT
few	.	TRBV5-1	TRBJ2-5	CASSLAGSAVQETQYF	TGCGCCAGCAGCTTGGCTGGTAGCGCGGTCCAAGAGACCCAGTACTTC
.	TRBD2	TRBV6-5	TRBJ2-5	CASSYLAGGAETQYF	TGTGCCAGCAGTTACCTAGCGGGAGGAGCGGAGACCCAGTACTTC
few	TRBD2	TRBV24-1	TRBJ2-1	CATSDSGLAGNSYNEQFF	TGTGCCACCAGTGATTCGGGACTAGCGGGGAACTCCTACAATGAGCAGTTCTTC
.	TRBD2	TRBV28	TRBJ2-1	CASTTGGRIYNEQFF	TGTGCCAGCACCACGGGCGGGAGGATCTACAATGAGCAGTTCTTC
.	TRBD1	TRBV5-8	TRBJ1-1	CASSLGTGAFF	TGTGCCAGCAGCTTGGGGACAGGCGCTTTCTTT
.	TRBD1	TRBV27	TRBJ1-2	CASSRGRGNGYTF	TGTGCCAGCAGTCGTGGCAGGGGGAATGGCTACACCTTC
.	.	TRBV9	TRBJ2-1	CASSVSPPGEQFF	TGTGCCAGCAGCGTGTCCCCTCCAGGTGAGCAGTTCTTC
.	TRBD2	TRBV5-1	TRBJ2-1	CASSLGLGLANNEQFF	TGCGCCAGCAGCTTGGGTTTGGGACTAGCGAACAATGAGCAGTTCTTC
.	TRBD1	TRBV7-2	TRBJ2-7	CASSPPVPGQTRTYEQYF	TGTGCCAGCAGCCCCCCGGTGCCGGGACAGACCCGAACCTACGAGCAGTACTTC
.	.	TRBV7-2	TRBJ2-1	CASTLGGGPYNEQFF	TGTGCCAGCACCCTCGGGGGAGGCCCCTACAATGAGCAGTTCTTC
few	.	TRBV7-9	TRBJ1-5	CASSYASNTQPQHF	TGTGCCAGCAGCTATGCCTCGAACACGCAGCCCCAGCATTTT
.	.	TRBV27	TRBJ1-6	CASSPLRGNSPLHF	TGTGCCAGCAGTCCACTCCGGGGTAATTCACCCCTCCACTTT
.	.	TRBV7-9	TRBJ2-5	CASGGGQTQYF	TGTGCCAGCGGAGGCGGTCAGACCCAGTACTTC
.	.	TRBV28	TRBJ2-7	CASSLPGTPKRVPSYEQYF	TGTGCCAGCAGTTTACCCGGGACTCCCAAGCGTGTCCCCTCCTACGAGCAGTACTTC
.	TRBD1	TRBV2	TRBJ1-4	CASRRGRSGSATNEKLFF	TGTGCCAGCAGGAGGGGGCGGTCGGGTTCGGCAACTAATGAAAAACTGTTTTTT